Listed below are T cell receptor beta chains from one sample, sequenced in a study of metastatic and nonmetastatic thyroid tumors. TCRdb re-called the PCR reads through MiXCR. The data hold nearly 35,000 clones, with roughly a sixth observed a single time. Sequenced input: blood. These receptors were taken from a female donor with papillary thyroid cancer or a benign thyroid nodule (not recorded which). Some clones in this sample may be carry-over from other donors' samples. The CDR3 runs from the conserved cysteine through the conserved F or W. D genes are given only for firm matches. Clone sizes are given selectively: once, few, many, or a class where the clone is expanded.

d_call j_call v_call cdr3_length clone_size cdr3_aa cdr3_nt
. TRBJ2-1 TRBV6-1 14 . CASRSRPGEHEQFF TGTGCCAGCAGGAGCCGCCCGGGTGAGCATGAGCAGTTCTTC
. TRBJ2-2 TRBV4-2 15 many CASSPGTVNTGELFF TGTGCCAGCAGCCCTGGGACGGTAAACACCGGGGAGCTGTTTTTT
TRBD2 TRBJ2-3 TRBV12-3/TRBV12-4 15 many CASSSRGVVTDTQYF TGTGCCAGCAGTTCACGGGGGGTAGTCACAGATACGCAGTATTTT
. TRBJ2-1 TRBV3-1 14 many CASSHQTEGAEQFF TGTGCCAGCAGCCATCAAACGGAGGGGGCTGAGCAGTTCTTC
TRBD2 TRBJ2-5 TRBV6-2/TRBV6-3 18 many CASSYSFRRGLAEETQYF TGTGCCAGCAGTTACTCGTTCCGGCGGGGACTAGCGGAAGAGACCCAGTACTTC
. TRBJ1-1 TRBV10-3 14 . CASGPGRENTEAFF TGTGCCAGCGGCCCCGGACGGGAGAACACTGAAGCTTTCTTC
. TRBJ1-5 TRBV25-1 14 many CASSDMDGNQPQHF TGTGCCAGCAGTGACATGGACGGCAATCAGCCCCAGCATTTT
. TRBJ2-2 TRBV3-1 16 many CASSQVGPRAAGELFF TGTGCCAGCAGCCAAGTTGGGCCCCGCGCGGCCGGGGAGCTGTTTTTT
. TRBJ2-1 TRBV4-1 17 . CASSQDVTGMGANEQFF TGCGCCAGCAGCCAAGATGTTACGGGAATGGGGGCTAATGAGCAGTTCTTC
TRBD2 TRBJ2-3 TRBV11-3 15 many CASSEGTSITDTQYF TGTGCCAGCAGCGAAGGGACTAGCATCACAGATACGCAGTATTTT
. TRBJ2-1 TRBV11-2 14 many CASSLDSGTTGQFF TGTGCCAGCAGCTTAGATTCGGGGACCACGGGGCAGTTCTTC
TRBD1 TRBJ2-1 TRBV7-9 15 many CASSSGTGGPDEQFF TGTGCCAGCAGCTCCGGGACAGGGGGCCCCGATGAGCAGTTCTTC
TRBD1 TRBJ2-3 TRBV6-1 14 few CASRGSTGVDTQYF TGTGCCAGCAGGGGTTCGACAGGGGTGGATACGCAGTATTTT
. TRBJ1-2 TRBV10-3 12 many CAISDTLYGYTF TGTGCCATCAGTGATACCCTCTATGGCTACACCTTC
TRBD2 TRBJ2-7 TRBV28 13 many CASSLLSGRAPYF TGTGCCAGCAGTTTACTTAGCGGGAGGGCCCCGTACTTC
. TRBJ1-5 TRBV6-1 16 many CASRRTGYLGNQPQHF TGTGCCAGCAGACGCACAGGGTACCTTGGCAATCAGCCCCAGCATTTT
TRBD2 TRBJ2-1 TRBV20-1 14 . CSAISVSGSNEQFF TGCAGTGCTATATCGGTAAGCGGGAGCAATGAGCAGTTCTTC
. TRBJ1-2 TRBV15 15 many CATSSGTPDQSRYTF TGTGCCACCAGCAGCGGAACACCGGATCAGAGCCGCTACACCTTC
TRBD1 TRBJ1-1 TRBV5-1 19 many CASSPVGLRDRARDTEAFF TGCGCCAGCAGCCCGGTAGGGCTCCGGGACAGGGCTCGGGACACTGAAGCTTTCTTT
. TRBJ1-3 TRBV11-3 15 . CASSETGTSGNTIYF TGTGCCAGCAGCGAAACAGGGACTTCTGGAAACACCATATATTTT
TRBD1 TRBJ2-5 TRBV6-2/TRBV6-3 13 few CARHRGSRENKYF TGTGCCAGACACAGGGGGAGTCGAGAGAACAAGTACTTC
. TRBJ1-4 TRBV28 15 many CASTIDGATNEKLFF TGTGCCAGCACCATAGACGGGGCAACTAATGAAAAACTGTTTTTT
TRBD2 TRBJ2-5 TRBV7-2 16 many CASSWTSGRAGETQYF TGTGCCAGCAGCTGGACTAGCGGGAGGGCCGGGGAGACCCAGTACTTC
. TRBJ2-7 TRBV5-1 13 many CASSLDTSYEQYF TGCGCCAGCAGCTTGGATACCTCCTACGAGCAGTACTTC
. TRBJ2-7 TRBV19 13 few CASSRDLTYEQYF TGTGCCAGTTCCCGGGACCTAACCTACGAGCAGTACTTC
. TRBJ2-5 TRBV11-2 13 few CASSLQGKETQYF TGTGCCAGCAGTTTACAGGGCAAAGAGACCCAGTACTTC
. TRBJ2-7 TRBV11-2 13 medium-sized CASSRLNGYEQYF TGTGCCAGCAGCCGCTTAAATGGTTACGAGCAGTACTTC